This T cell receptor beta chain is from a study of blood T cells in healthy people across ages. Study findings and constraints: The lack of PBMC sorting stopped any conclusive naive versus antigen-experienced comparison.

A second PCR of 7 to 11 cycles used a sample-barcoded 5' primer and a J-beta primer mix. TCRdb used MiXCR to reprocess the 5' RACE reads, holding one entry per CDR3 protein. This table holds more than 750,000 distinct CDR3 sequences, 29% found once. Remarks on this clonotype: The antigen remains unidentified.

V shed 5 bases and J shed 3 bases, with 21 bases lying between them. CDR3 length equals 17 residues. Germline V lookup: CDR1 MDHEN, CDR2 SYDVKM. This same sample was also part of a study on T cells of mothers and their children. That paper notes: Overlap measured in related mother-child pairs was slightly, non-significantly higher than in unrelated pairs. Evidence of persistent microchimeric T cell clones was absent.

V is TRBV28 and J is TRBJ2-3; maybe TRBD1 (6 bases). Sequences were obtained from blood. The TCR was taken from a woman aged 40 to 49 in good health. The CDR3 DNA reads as TGTGCCAGCAGTCAATATACGGGACACCCTATTACAGATACGCAGTATTTT. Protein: CASSQYTGHPITDTQYF.